A selection of T cell receptor beta chains follows, all from one sample in a study of blood T cell repertoires in COVID-19. Measured with immunoSEQ multiplex PCR; TCRdb has only the in-frame clones, and not every one. The sample holds around 66,000 clones, more than 75% seen once. The specimen sequenced was peripheral blood. The receptor source for this set is a man in his sixties with acute or convalescent COVID-19. Both conserved end residues are part of each CDR3. D genes are given only for firm matches. Not every row has a clone size; where given, it reads once, few, many or a size class.

TRBJ1-1,13,NA,TRBV24-1,NA,CATSEGGSAEAFF,TGTGCCACCAGTGAGGGAGGGTCCGCTGAAGCTTTCTTT
TRBJ1-5,12,NA,TRBV3-1/TRBV3-2,NA,CASRQGNQPQHF,TGTGCCAGCAGGCAGGGCAATCAGCCCCAGCATTTT
TRBJ1-6,15,NA,TRBV3-1/TRBV3-2,NA,CASRPRSSYNSPLHF,TGTGCCAGCAGACCACGGAGCTCCTATAATTCACCCCTCCACTTT
TRBJ2-5,16,TRBD2,TRBV15,NA,CATSRVNAGGEETQYF,TGTGCCACCAGCAGGGTTAACGCGGGGGGTGAGGAGACCCAGTACTTC
TRBJ2-3,15,TRBD2,TRBV2,NA,CASSERGDFTDTQYF,TGTGCCAGCAGCGAGCGGGGGGACTTCACAGATACGCAGTATTTT
TRBJ2-2,13,NA,TRBV6-5,NA,CASSFGNTGELFF,TGTGCCAGCAGTTTCGGGAACACCGGGGAGCTGTTTTTT
TRBJ2-7,13,NA,TRBV29-1,few,CSVVDSGSYEQYF,TGCAGCGTTGTGGACAGTGGGTCCTACGAGCAGTACTTC
TRBJ2-7,14,TRBD1,TRBV4-3,NA,CASSQYSTGGVQYF,TGCGCCAGCAGCCAGTACTCGACAGGGGGGGTCCAGTACTTC
TRBJ2-7,14,NA,TRBV9,NA,CASSVGQGFYEQYF,TGTGCCAGCAGCGTAGGGCAGGGATTCTACGAGCAGTACTTC
TRBJ1-2,15,NA,TRBV7-2,few,CASSLNRDVNYGYTF,TGTGCCAGCAGCTTAAACAGGGATGTTAACTATGGCTACACCTTC
TRBJ1-3,17,TRBD1,TRBV3-1/TRBV3-2,once,CASSHWTGPSSGNTIYF,TGTGCCAGCAGCCACTGGACAGGGCCTTCCTCTGGAAACACCATATATTTT
TRBJ1-1,16,TRBD1,TRBV7-8,NA,CASSLAGGAGNTEAFF,TGTGCCAGCAGCTTAGCAGGGGGCGCAGGGAACACTGAAGCTTTCTTT
TRBJ2-4,13,NA,TRBV19,NA,CASSIQGRNIQYF,TGTGCCAGTAGTATACAGGGGCGGAACATTCAGTACTTC
TRBJ2-3,14,NA,TRBV7-2,NA,CASGALGATDTQYF,TGTGCCAGCGGAGCCCTAGGAGCGACAGATACGCAGTATTTT
TRBJ1-2,15,NA,TRBV6-5,NA,CASSRTDISPYGYTF,TGTGCCAGCAGTCGGACAGATATATCCCCCTATGGCTACACCTTC
TRBJ1-1,13,NA,TRBV10-3,NA,CAISGGLNTEAFF,TGTGCCATCAGTGGAGGGTTGAACACTGAAGCTTTCTTT
TRBJ1-5,13,NA,TRBV7-9,NA,CASSLTMDSPVHF,TGTGCCAGCAGCTTAACGATGGACAGCCCCGTACATTTT
TRBJ2-1,16,NA,TRBV19,NA,CASAGQGVKPYNEQFF,TGTGCCAGCGCTGGGCAGGGCGTAAAGCCCTACAATGAGCAGTTCTTC
TRBJ1-4,11,NA,TRBV3-1/TRBV3-2,NA,CASSQAGELFF,TGTGCCAGCAGCCAAGCCGGGGAACTGTTTTTT
TRBJ1-2,12,NA,TRBV19,NA,CATVRQNYGYTF,TGTGCCACCGTAAGACAGAACTATGGCTACACCTTC
TRBJ1-2,14,NA,TRBV2,NA,CASSEAQAFYGYTF,TGTGCCAGCAGTGAAGCGCAGGCGTTCTATGGCTACACCTTC
TRBJ1-1,18,NA,TRBV5-4,NA,CASSLEGGAANLNTEAFF,TGTGCCAGCAGCTTGGAGGGGGGGGCAGCTAATTTGAACACTGAAGCTTTCTTT
TRBJ2-5,15,TRBD2,TRBV5-1,NA,CASSLAPGGLETQYF,TGCGCCAGCAGCTTGGCCCCGGGGGGGCTAGAGACCCAGTACTTC
TRBJ1-3,16,NA,TRBV25-1,NA,CASSGSDGISGNTIYF,TGTGCCAGCAGTGGGAGCGACGGTATCTCTGGAAACACCATATATTTT
TRBJ1-1,15,TRBD1,TRBV5-1,NA,CASSLIETGVTEAFF,TGCGCCAGCAGCTTGATAGAGACAGGGGTTACCGAAGCTTTCTTT
TRBJ1-1,16,TRBD1,TRBV19,NA,CASSITNPRTGRGAFF,TGTGCCAGTAGTATAACGAATCCGCGGACAGGTCGGGGAGCTTTCTTT
TRBJ2-1,14,TRBD1,TRBV6-5,NA,CASRRTGPGDEQFF,TGTGCCAGCAGACGGACAGGTCCCGGCGATGAGCAGTTCTTC
TRBJ1-3,17,TRBD1,TRBV5-1,NA,CASSLGSRDSSGNTIYF,TGCGCCAGCAGCTTGGGGTCCAGGGACAGCTCTGGAAACACCATATATTTT
TRBJ2-5,16,TRBD2,TRBV4-2,NA,CASSRASGGKRETQYF,TGTGCCAGCAGCCGCGCTAGCGGGGGGAAGAGAGAGACCCAGTACTTC
TRBJ2-7,14,TRBD2,TRBV7-2,NA,CASSRGGSSYEQYF,TGTGCCAGCAGCCGCGGGGGGAGCTCCTACGAGCAGTACTTC
TRBJ1-1,14,NA,TRBV27,NA,CASSSLPGLAEAFF,TGTGCCAGCAGTTCCCTTCCAGGGTTAGCTGAAGCTTTCTTT
TRBJ2-2,15,NA,TRBV7-3,few,CASSLTPENTGELFF,TGTGCCAGCAGCTTAACGCCAGAGAACACCGGGGAGCTGTTTTTT
TRBJ1-1,11,NA,TRBV6-5,NA,CASAGNTEAFF,TGTGCCAGCGCGGGGAACACTGAAGCTTTCTTT
TRBJ1-1,14,TRBD1,TRBV19,NA,CASSMGQGGTEAFF,TGTGCCAGTAGTATGGGACAGGGTGGAACTGAAGCTTTCTTT
TRBJ2-7,16,NA,TRBV19,NA,CASTSRTGTGSYEQYF,TGTGCCAGTACTTCGAGGACCGGGACTGGTTCCTACGAGCAGTACTTC
TRBJ2-1,16,TRBD2,TRBV9,NA,CASSPQAGGSYNEQFF,TGTGCCAGCAGCCCGCAGGCGGGGGGCTCCTACAATGAGCAGTTCTTC
TRBJ1-2,13,TRBD1,TRBV10-3,NA,CAISPTGRYGYTF,TGTGCCATCAGTCCGACAGGGCGTTATGGCTACACCTTC
TRBJ2-4,14,TRBD1,TRBV6-2/TRBV6-3,NA,CASSYGTGQNIQYF,TGTGCCAGCAGTTACGGGACAGGCCAAAACATTCAGTACTTC
TRBJ1-1,15,NA,TRBV19,few,CASRRGVVQGAEAFF,TGTGCCAGTAGGCGGGGAGTAGTCCAGGGCGCCGAAGCTTTCTTT
TRBJ2-7,14,NA,TRBV7-2,few,CASSPFDSTYEQYF,TGTGCCAGCAGCCCCTTTGACAGTACCTACGAGCAGTACTTC
TRBJ1-6,13,NA,TRBV12-3/TRBV12-4,once,CASSLQGGSPLHF,TGTGCCAGCAGTTTACAGGGAGGTTCACCCCTCCACTTT
TRBJ2-1,16,TRBD2,TRBV7-2,NA,CASSSRLAVNYNEQFF,TGTGCCAGCAGCTCCCGACTAGCGGTCAACTACAATGAGCAGTTCTTC
TRBJ2-1,15,NA,TRBV30,NA,CAWSVPQYSYNEQFF,TGTGCCTGGAGTGTACCCCAGTACTCCTACAATGAGCAGTTCTTC
TRBJ2-1,14,NA,TRBV7-2,NA,CASSLVGVPDEQFF,TGTGCCAGCAGCTTAGTAGGGGTGCCGGATGAGCAGTTCTTC
TRBJ2-2,15,NA,TRBV7-8,NA,CASSVNRVGTGELFF,TGTGCCAGCAGCGTAAACAGGGTTGGCACCGGGGAGCTGTTTTTT
TRBJ2-1,17,NA,TRBV7-6,NA,CASSLAWRGAGGNEQFF,TGTGCCAGCAGCTTAGCGTGGCGAGGGGCCGGAGGGAATGAGCAGTTCTTC
TRBJ1-5,15,NA,TRBV27,NA,CASRNTGMGNQPQHF,TGTGCCAGCAGAAACACAGGGATGGGCAATCAGCCCCAGCATTTT
TRBJ2-2,15,TRBD2,TRBV30,NA,CAWSGGTANTGELFF,TGTGCCTGGAGCGGGGGGACCGCGAACACCGGGGAGCTGTTTTTT
TRBJ2-2,17,NA,TRBV23-1,NA,CASSQCMWARGTGELFF,TGCGCCAGCAGTCAATGTATGTGGGCGCGGGGCACCGGGGAGCTGTTTTTT
TRBJ1-4,14,TRBD1,TRBV6-5,NA,CASRADRVEEKLFF,TGTGCCAGCAGGGCGGACAGGGTAGAAGAAAAACTGTTTTTT
TRBJ1-1,15,NA,TRBV5-1,NA,CASSVLAGGDTEAFF,TGCGCCAGCAGCGTCCTGGCGGGGGGCGACACTGAAGCTTTCTTT
TRBJ1-5,15,NA,TRBV30,NA,CAWRSQGFGNQPQHF,TGTGCCTGGAGATCCCAGGGGTTTGGCAATCAGCCCCAGCATTTT